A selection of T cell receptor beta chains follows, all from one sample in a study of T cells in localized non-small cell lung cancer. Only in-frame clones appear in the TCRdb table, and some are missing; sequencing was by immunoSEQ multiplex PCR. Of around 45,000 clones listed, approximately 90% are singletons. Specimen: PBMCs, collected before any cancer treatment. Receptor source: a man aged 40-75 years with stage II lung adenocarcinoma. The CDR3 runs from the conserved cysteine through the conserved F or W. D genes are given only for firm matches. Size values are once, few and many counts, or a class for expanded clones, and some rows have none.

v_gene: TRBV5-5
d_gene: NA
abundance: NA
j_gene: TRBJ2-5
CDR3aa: CASWRQELQETQYF
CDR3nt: TGTGCCAGCTGGAGACAGGAATTGCAAGAGACCCAGTACTTC

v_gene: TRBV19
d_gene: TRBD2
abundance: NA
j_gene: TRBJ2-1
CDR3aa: CASSRGAGRASDEQFF
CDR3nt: TGTGCCAGCAGCCGTGGCGCTGGGAGGGCCAGCGATGAGCAGTTCTTC

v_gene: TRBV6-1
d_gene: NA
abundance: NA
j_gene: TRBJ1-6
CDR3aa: CASEVTGNGNSPLHF
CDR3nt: TGTGCCAGCGAGGTCACAGGGAACGGCAATTCACCCCTCCACTTT

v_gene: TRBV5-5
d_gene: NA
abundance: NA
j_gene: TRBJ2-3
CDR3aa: CASLRAPGWADTQYF
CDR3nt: TGTGCCAGTCTTCGGGCCCCCGGATGGGCAGATACGCAGTATTTT

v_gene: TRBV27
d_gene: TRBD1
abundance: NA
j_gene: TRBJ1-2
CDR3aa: CASRLQGARNYGYTF
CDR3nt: TGTGCCAGCAGGTTACAGGGGGCTAGGAACTATGGCTACACCTTC

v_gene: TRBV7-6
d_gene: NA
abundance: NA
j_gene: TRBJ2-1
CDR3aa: CASSLLVGGPMGNEQFF
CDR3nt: TGTGCCAGCAGCTTACTGGTGGGGGGGCCTATGGGCAATGAGCAGTTCTTC

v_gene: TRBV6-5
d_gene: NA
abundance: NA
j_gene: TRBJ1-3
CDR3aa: CASSRGPGNTIYF
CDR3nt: TGTGCCAGCTCAAGGGGTCCTGGAAACACCATATATTTT

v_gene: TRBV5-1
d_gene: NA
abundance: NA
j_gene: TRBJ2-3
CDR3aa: CASSSQGFSTDTQYF
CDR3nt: TGCGCCAGCAGCTCGCAGGGATTTAGCACAGATACGCAGTATTTT

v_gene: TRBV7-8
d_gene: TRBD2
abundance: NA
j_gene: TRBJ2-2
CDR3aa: CASSLGPSGGYTGELFF
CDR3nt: TGTGCCAGCAGCTTAGGTCCCAGCGGGGGATACACCGGGGAGCTGTTTTTT

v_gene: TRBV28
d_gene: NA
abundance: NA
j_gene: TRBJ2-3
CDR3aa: CASSFRGADTQYF
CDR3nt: TGTGCCAGCAGTTTCAGGGGGGCAGATACGCAGTATTTT

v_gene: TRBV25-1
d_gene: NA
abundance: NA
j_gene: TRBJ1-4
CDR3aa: CASSEGGASLRTNEKLFF
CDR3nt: TGTGCCAGCAGTGAGGGGGGGGCGTCCCTGCGAACTAATGAAAAACTGTTTTTT

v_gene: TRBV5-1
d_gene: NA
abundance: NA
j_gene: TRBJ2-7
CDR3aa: CASSLPGLNEQYF
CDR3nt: TGCGCCAGCAGCTTGCCGGGACTGAATGAGCAGTACTTC

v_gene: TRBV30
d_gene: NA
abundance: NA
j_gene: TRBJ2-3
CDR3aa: CAWSSRGTDTQYF
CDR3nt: TGTGCCTGGAGTTCCCGGGGCACAGATACGCAGTATTTT

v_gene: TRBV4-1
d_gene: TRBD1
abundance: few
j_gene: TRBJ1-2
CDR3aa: CASSQEQGYGYTF
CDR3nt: TGCGCCAGCAGCCAAGAACAGGGGTATGGCTACACCTTC

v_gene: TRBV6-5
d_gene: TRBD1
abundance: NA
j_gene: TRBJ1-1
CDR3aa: CASSRTGGRDTEAFF
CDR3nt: TGTGCCAGCAGTAGGACAGGGGGCAGGGACACTGAAGCTTTCTTT

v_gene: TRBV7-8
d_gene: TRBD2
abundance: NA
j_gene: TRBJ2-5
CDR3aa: CASNIPLPSGGSQETQYF
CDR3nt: TGTGCCAGCAACATCCCCCTTCCTAGCGGGGGGAGCCAAGAGACCCAGTACTTC

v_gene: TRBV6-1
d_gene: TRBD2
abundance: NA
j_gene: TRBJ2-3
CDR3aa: CASSEHGGETDTQYF
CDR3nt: TGTGCCAGCAGTGAACACGGGGGGGAGACAGATACGCAGTATTTT

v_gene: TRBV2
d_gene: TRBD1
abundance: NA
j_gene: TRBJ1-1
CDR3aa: CASSAQGAYTEAFF
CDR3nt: TGTGCCAGCAGCGCACAGGGGGCCTACACTGAAGCTTTCTTT

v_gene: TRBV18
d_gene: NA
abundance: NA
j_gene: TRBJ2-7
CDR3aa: CASSPLELYEQYF
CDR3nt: TGTGCCAGCTCACCTCTTGAACTGTACGAGCAGTACTTC

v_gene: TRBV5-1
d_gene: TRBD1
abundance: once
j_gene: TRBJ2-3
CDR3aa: CASSGGQGRTQYF
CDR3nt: TGCGCCAGCAGCGGGGGACAGGGCAGGACGCAGTATTTT

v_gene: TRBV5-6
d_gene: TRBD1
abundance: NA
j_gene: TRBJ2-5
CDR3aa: CASSVDRVETQYF
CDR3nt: TGTGCCAGCAGCGTCGACAGGGTAGAGACCCAGTACTTC

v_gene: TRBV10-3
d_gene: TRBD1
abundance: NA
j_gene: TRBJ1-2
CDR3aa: CAISGQVSRYGYTF
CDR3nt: TGTGCCATCAGCGGACAGGTATCCCGCTATGGCTACACCTTC

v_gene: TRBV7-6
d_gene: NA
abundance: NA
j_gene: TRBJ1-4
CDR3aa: CASSLTFRHEKLFF
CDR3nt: TGTGCCAGCAGCTTAACCTTCCGGCATGAAAAACTGTTTTTT

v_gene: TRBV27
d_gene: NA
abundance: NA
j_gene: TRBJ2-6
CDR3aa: CASSWRLDLSGANVLTF
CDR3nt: TGTGCCAGCAGTTGGCGGCTGGACCTCTCTGGGGCCAACGTCCTGACTTTC

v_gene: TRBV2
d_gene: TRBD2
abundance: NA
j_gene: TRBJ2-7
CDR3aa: CASSPGLAGGRQYF
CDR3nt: TGTGCCAGCAGTCCTGGACTAGCGGGGGGCCGGCAGTACTTC

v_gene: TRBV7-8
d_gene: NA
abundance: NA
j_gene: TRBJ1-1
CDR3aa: CASSPGGPNTEAFF
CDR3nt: TGTGCCAGCAGCCCTGGGGGGCCGAACACTGAAGCTTTCTTT

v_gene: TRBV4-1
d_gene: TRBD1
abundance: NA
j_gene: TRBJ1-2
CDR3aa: CASSQEGQGVGGYTF
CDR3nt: TGCGCCAGCAGCCAAGAAGGACAGGGGGTCGGAGGCTACACCTTC

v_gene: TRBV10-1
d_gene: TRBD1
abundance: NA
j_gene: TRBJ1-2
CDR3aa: CASSWTGANHGYTF
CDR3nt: TGCGCCAGCAGTTGGACAGGGGCTAACCATGGCTACACCTTC

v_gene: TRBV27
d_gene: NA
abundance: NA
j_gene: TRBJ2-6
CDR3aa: CASSPRGSTGANVLTF
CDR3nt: TGTGCCAGCAGTCCTCGGGGGTCGACTGGGGCCAACGTCCTGACTTTC

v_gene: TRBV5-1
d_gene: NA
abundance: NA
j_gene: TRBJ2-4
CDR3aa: CASSLEGLAKNIQYF
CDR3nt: TGCGCCAGCAGCTTGGAGGGGCTAGCCAAAAACATTCAGTACTTC

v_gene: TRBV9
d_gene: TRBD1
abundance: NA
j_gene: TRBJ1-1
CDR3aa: CASSVGQGDTEAFF
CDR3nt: TGTGCCAGCAGCGTGGGACAGGGGGACACTGAAGCTTTCTTT

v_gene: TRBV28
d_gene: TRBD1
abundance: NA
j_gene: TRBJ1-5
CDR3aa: CASSLGQGFRQPQHF
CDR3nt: TGTGCCAGCAGTTTGGGACAGGGATTTCGACAGCCCCAGCATTTT

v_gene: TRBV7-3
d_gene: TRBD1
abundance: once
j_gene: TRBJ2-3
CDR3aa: CASGTGAQASTDTQYF
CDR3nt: TGTGCCAGCGGGACAGGGGCGCAGGCTAGCACAGATACGCAGTATTTT

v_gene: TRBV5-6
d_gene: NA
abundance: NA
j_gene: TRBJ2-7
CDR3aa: CASSPRPDYEQYF
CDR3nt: TGTGCCAGCAGCCCGCGACCCGATTACGAGCAGTACTTC

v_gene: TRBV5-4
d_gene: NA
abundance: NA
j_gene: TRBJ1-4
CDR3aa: CASSSTGTAYEKLFF
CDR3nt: TGTGCCAGCAGCAGTACTGGGACGGCTTATGAAAAACTGTTTTTT

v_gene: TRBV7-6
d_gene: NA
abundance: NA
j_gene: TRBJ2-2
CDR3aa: CASSLGQGGGELFF
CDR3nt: TGTGCCAGCAGCTTGGGGCAGGGCGGCGGGGAGCTGTTTTTT

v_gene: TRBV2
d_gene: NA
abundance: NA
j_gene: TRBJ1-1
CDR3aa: CASKAGRDTEAFF
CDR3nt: TGTGCCAGCAAGGCAGGGCGAGACACTGAAGCTTTCTTT

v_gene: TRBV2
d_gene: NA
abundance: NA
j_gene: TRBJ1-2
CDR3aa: CASSEALRVDGDTHIGDYGYTF
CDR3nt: TGTGCCAGCAGTGAAGCGCTTCGGGTAGATGGGGACACCCATATCGGGGACTATGGCTACACCTTC

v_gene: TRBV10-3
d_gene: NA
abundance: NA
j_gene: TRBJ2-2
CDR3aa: CAIKVAANTGELFF
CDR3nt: TGTGCCATCAAAGTAGCAGCGAACACCGGGGAGCTGTTTTTT

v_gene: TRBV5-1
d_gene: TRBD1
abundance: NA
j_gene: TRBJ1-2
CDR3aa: CASSSIRGLGYGYTF
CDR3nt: TGCGCCAGCAGCTCCATAAGGGGGCTCGGCTATGGCTACACCTTC

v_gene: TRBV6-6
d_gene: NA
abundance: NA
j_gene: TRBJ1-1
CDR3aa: CASSYDTYTEAFF
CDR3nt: TGTGCCAGCAGTTACGACACTTACACTGAAGCTTTCTTT